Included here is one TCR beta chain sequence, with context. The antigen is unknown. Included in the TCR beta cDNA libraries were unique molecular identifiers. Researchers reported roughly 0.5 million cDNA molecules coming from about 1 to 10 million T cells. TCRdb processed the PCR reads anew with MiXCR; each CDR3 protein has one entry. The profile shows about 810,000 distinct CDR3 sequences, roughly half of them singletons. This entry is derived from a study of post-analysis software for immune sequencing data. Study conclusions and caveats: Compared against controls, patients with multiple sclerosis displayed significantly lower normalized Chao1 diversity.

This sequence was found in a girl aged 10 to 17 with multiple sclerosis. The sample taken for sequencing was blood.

The CDR3 is CASSPTSGTTYEQYF. The CDR3 nucleotides are TGTGCCAGCAGCCCTACTAGCGGCACCACCTACGAGCAGTACTTC. J is TRBJ2-7 and V is TRBV9; TRBD2 aligns across 8 bases. CDR1 and CDR2 from the germline V gene are SGDLS and YYNGEE. V shed 4 bases and J 2 bases; nucleotides not matched to a gene: 8. The CDR3 loop spans 15 amino acids.